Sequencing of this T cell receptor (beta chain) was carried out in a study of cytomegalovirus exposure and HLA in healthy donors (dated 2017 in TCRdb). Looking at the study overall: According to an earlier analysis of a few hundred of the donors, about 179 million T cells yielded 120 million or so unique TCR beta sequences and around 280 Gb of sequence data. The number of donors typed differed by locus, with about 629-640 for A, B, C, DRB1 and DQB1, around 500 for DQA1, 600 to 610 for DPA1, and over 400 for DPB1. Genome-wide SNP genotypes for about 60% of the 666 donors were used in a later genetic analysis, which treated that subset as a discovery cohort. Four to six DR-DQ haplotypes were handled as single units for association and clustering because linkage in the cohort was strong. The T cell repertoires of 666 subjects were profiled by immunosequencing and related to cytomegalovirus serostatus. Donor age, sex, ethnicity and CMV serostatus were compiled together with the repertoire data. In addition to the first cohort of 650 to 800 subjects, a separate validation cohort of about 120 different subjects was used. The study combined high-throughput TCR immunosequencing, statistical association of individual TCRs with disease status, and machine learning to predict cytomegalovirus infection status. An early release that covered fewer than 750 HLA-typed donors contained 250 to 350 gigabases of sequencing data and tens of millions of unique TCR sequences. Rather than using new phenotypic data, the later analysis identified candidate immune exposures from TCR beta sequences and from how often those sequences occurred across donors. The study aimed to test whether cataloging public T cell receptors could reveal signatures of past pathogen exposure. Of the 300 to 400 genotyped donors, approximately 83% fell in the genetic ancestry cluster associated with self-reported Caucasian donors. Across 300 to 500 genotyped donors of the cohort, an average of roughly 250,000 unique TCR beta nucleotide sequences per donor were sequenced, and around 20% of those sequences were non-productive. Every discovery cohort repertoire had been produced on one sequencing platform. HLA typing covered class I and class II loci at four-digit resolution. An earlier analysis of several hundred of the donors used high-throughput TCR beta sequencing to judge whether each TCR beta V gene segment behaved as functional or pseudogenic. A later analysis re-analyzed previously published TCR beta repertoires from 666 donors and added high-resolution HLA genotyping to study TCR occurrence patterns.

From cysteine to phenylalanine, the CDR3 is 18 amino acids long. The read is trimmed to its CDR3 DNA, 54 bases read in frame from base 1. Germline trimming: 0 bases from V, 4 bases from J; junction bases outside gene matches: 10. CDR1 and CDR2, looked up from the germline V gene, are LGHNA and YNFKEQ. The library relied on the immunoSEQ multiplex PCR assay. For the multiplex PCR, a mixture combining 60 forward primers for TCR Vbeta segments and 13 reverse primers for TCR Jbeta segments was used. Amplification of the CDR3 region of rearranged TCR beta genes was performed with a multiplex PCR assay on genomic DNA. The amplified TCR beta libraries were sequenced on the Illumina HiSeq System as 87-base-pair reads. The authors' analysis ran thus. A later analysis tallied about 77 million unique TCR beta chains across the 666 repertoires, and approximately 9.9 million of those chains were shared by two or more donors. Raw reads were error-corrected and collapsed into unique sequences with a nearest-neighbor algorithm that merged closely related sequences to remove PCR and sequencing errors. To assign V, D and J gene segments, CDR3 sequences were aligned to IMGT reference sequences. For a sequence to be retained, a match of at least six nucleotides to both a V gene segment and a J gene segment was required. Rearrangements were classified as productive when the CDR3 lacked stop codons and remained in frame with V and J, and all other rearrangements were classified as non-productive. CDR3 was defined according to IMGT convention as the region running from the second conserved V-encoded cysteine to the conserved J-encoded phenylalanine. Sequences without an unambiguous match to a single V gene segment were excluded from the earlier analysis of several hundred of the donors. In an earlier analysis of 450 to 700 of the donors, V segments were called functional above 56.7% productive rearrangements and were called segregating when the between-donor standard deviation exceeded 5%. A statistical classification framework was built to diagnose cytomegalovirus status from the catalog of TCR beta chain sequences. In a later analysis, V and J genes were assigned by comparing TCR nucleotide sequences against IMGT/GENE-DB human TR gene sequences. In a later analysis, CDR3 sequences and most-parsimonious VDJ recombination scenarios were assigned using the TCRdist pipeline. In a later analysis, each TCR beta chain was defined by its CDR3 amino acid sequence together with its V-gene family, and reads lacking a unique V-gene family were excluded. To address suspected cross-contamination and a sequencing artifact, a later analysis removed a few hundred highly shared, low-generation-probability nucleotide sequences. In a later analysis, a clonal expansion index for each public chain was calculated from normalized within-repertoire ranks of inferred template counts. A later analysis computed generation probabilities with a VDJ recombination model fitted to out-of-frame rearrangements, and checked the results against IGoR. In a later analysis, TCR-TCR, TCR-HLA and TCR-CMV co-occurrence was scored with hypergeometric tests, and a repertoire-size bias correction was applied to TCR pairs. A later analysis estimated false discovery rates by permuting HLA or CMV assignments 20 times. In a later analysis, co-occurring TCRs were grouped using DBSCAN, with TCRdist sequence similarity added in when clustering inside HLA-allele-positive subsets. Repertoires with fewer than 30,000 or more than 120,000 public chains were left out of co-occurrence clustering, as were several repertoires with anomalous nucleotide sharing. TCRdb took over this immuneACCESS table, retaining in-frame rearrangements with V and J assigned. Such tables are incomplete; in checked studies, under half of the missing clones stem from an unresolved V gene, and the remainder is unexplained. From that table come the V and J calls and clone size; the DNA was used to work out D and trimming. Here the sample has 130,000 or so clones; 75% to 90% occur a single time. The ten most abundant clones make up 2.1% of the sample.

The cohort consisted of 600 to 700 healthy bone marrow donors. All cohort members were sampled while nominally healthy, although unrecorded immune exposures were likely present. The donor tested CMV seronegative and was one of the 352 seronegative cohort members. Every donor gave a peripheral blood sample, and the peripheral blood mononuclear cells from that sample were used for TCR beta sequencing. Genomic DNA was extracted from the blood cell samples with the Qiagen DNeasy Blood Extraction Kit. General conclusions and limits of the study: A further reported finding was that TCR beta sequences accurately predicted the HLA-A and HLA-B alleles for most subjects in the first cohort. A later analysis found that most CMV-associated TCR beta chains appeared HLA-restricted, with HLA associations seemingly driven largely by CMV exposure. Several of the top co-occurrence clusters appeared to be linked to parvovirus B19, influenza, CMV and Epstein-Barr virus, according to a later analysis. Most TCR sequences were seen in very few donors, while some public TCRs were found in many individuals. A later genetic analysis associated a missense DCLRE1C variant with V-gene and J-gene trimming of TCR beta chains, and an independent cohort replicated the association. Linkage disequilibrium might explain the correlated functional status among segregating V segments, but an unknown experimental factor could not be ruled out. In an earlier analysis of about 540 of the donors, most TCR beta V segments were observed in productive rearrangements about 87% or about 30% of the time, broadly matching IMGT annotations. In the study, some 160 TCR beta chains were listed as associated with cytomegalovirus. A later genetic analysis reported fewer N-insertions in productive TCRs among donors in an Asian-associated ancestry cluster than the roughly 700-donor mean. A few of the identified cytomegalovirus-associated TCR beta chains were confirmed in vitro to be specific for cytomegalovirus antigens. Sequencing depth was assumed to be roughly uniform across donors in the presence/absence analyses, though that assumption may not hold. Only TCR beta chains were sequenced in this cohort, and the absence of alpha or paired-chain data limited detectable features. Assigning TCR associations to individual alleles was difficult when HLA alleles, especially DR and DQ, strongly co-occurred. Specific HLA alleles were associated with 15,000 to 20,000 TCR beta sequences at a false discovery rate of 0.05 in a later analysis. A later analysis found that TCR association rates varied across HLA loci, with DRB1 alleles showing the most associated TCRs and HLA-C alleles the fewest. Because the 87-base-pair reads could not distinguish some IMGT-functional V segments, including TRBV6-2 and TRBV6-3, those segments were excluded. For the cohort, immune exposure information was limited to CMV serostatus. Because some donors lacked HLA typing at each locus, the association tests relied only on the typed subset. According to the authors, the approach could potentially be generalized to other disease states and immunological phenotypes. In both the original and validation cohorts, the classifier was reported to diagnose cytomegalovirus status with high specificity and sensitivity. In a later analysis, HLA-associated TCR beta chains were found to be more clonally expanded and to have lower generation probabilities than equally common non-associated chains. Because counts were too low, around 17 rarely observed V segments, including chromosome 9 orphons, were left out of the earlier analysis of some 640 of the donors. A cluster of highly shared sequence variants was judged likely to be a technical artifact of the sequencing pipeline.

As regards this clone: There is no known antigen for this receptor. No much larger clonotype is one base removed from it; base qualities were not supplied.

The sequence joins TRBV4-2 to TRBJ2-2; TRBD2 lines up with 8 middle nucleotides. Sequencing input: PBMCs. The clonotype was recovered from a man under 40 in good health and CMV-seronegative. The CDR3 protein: CASSQDEYRGGPTGELFF. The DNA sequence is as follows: TGTGCCAGCAGCCAAGATGAGTACCGGGGGGGACCCACCGGGGAGCTGTTTTTT.